Given below is one TCR beta chain in context. This clone was picked up one time. The specificity of this receptor is unknown. Per-nucleotide qualities are absent, and no much larger clonotype sits a single base away. The germline V gene gives CDR1 as SQVTM and CDR2 as ANQGSEA. Ends trimmed: V by 3 bases, J by 0 bases; bases unmatched to a gene: 2. The CDR3 numbers 14 residues from cysteine through phenylalanine. Of all the DNA, just the CDR3 is kept, 42 bases in frame from base 1. This entry comes from a study of blood T cell repertoires in COVID-19 (dated by TCRdb to the early 2020s). General notes on the study: Samples covering the acute and convalescent phases of COVID-19 were provided by collaborators in the United States, Italy and Spain. The repertoires were released in a freely available public database meant as a resource for research on the immune response to SARS-CoV-2. The sample metadata nearly always contained a de-identified subject ID, COVID-19 status, age in years and sex. The prospective study material was composed of cDNA or gDNA derived from T cells, B-cell-depleted T cells, or PBMCs. The samples were drawn from two sources: the first 160 participants of the ongoing ImmuneRACE study, and over 1,000 subjects contributed by 6 global collaborators. Where available, HLA class I and class II types were taken from metadata supplied by the sample provider and were not determined by assay-based typing. Deeply sampled blood TCRbeta repertoires from subjects exposed to, actively infected with, or recovered from COVID-19 were included in the dataset. General study outcomes and caveats: The quantity of clinical and demographic metadata differed by source and by participant and was supplied without curation.

The collaborating institutions used their own protocols to collect whole blood in K2EDTA tubes. Collaborator samples were shipped for TCRbeta analysis as frozen whole blood, isolated PBMCs, or DNA extracted from either sample type. The immunoSEQ Assay, a bias-controlled multiplex PCR, was used to amplify TCRbeta CDR3 regions from genomic DNA. For the original study's pipeline: Within the assay, amplification of reference gene primers was used to estimate how many nucleated cells each sample contained. Sequence reads were collapsed and filtered to measure the absolute abundance of every unique TCRbeta CDR3 rearrangement. Productive Simpson clonality was computed per sample as the square root of Simpson's diversity index over productive rearrangements. Not all clones reach the TCRdb copy of this immuneACCESS table, which keeps in-frame sequences only. Checked studies attribute under half of the gap to unresolved V genes and leave the rest unexplained. That table is the source of V, J and clone size, and D and trimming were worked out from the DNA. The sample table holds about 130,000 clones, of which around 86% were seen once. The top ten hold approximately 10% of the sample.

Input material: peripheral blood. The receptor was derived from a man aged 55 to 69 with acute or convalescent COVID-19. The rearrangement joined TRBV29-1 to TRBJ2-4; 7 of the junction bases match TRBD1. Read as DNA, the sequence is TGCAGCGTTGAGGGACAGTTAGCCAAAAACATTCAGTACTTC. Its amino acids are CSVEGQLAKNIQYF.